The 18 T cell receptor beta chains given below trace back to one sample, sequenced in a study of T-cell memory formation after mild COVID-19 (dated by TCRdb to the early 2020s). The method was 5' RACE. The sequencer was an Illumina NovaSeq 6000. TCRdb ran its own pipeline on the public reads, namely fastp trimming at Q25 and MiXCR clone calling, and kept in-frame beta chains. Identical CDR3 proteins give one entry, which carries the most common genes and DNA. Present in this sample are approximately 560,000 distinct CDR3 sequences, 15% to 20% of which were seen just once. Of the sample, less than 10% falls within the top ten clones. Source material: PBMCs or a T cell subset sorted from them (not recorded which). The receptors shown here come from an adult woman who had mild COVID-19 (a few samples of this study predate the infection). The sample titles of this study are shuffled in the database, so cell type and time point are left out; the donor was told from shared clones.

This clonotype was counted between two and nine times. The J gene is TRBJ2-7, the V gene TRBV24-1, with a tentative D call TRBD2 (5 bases). V was cut by 8 bases and J by 0 bases, with 16 bases left in between. Germline values: CDR1 KGHDR, CDR2 SFDVKD. The CDR3 has 15 amino acids. CDR3 nucleotides: TGTGCCACCATGGGGAGCGCAGCGAGCTCCTACGAGCAGTACTTC. Protein product: CATMGSAASSYEQYF.

V is TRBV9 and J is TRBJ2-1; D gene ambiguous. The CDR3 is 15 amino acids. From germline, CDR1 is SGDLS and CDR2 YYNGEE. Trimming pared 0 bases from V and 3 bases from J, leaving 10 bases between. The CDR3: CASSVDVWDYNEQFF. CDR3 sequence (DNA): TGTGCCAGCAGCGTAGACGTCTGGGACTACAATGAGCAGTTCTTC.

The CDR3 bases are TGTGCCGCGGGACAGACTTATGGGGAGCAGTACTTC. Its protein is CAAGQTYGEQYF. The gene calls are TRBV6-6 and TRBJ2-7; a possible D gene is TRBD1 (7 bases). This CDR3 has 12 residues. The germline gives CDR1 MNHNY, CDR2 SVGAGI (reference sequence). V was pared by 11 bases and J by 7 bases, with 18 bases between.

This clonotype was recorded a few times. The chain links TRBV7-9 to TRBJ2-1; D may correspond to TRBD1 or TRBD2 (5 bases each). Germline values: CDR1 SEHNR, CDR2 FQNEAQ (reference sequence). The germline V and J ends were trimmed by 1 base and 5 bases, with 12 bases remaining between them. The length of the CDR3 is 15 residues. The CDR3 nucleotides are TGTGCCAGCAGCTTAGGGGGGAGCGGCAACAATGAGCAGTTCTTC. Its protein product is CASSLGGSGNNEQFF.

J is TRBJ1-1 and V is TRBV27; D unresolved. The germline CDR1 and CDR2 sequences are MNHEY and SMNVEV (reference sequence). Trimming removed 4 bases at V and 5 bases at J, with 11 bases between. The CDR3 consists of 13 residues. The CDR3 region is CASSSAAGTEAFF. CDR3 nucleotide sequence: TGTGCCAGCAGTTCGGCGGCTGGGACTGAAGCTTTCTTT.

The chain carries TRBV7-6 and TRBJ2-5; TRBD2 aligns across 7 bases. The CDR3 is 15 amino acids. Germline trimming cut 5 bases from V and 5 bases from J; bases unmatched to any gene: 11. The germline V gene encodes CDR1 SGHVS and CDR2 FNYEAQ. In DNA, the CDR3 is TGTGCCAGCAGCCCCACCCTAGCGGAGGGGGAGACCCAGTACTTC. Residues: CASSPTLAEGETQYF. Complete variable domain (other parts from reference TRBV7-6 and TRBJ2-5): GAGVSQSPRYKVTKRGQDVALRCDPISGHVSLYWYRQALGQGPEFLTYFNYEAQQDKSGLPNDRFSAERPEGSISTLTIQRTEQRDSAMYRCASSPTLAEGETQYFGPGTRLLVL.

CDR3 sequence: CATSAGNPTDTQYF. In DNA, the CDR3 is TGTGCCACCAGCGCAGGTAATCCTACAGATACGCAGTATTTT. J is TRBJ2-3 and V is TRBV24-1, with unresolved D. Trimming pared 7 bases from V and 3 bases from J, leaving 13 bases between. CDR1 and CDR2 (germline): KGHDR, SFDVKD. The CDR3 runs 14 residues.

V usage is TRBV7-8 and J usage is TRBJ2-1; the match to TRBD2 covers 7 bases. The CDR3 is 12 amino acids. V was pared by 0 bases and J by 14 bases, with 4 bases of the junction left unmatched. CDR1 and CDR2 (germline): SGHVS, FQNEAQ. CDR3 sequence reads: CASSLAAGEEFF. The CDR3, as DNA: TGTGCCAGCAGCTTAGCTGCGGGAGAGGAGTTCTTC.

A few counts support this clonotype. The V gene is TRBV12-3 or TRBV12-4, the J gene TRBJ2-5, with D maybe TRBD1 (5 bases). Trimming took 6 bases from V and 3 from J, leaving 8 bases between them. The CDR3 totals 12 residues. The CDR3 coding sequence is TGTGCCAGCAGCACAGGAAAAGAGACCCAGTACTTC. Its protein product is CASSTGKETQYF.

This clonotype was detected only a few times. This chain joins TRBV24-1 and TRBJ1-2, with a weak D call TRBD1 (5 bases). The ends were cut back, 3 bases at V and 2 bases at J, with 15 bases in the middle. There are 16 residues in the CDR3. CDR1 KGHDR and CDR2 SFDVKD come from the germline V gene. The CDR3 protein is CATSDAPTEANYGYTF. CDR3 bases: TGTGCCACCAGTGATGCCCCGACAGAGGCGAACTATGGCTACACCTTC.

The V and J genes are TRBV7-6 and TRBJ2-1; 14 positions agree with TRBD2. Looked up from germline, CDR1 is SGHVS and CDR2 is FNYEAQ. This CDR3 is 16 amino acids long. J was trimmed by 7 bases and V by 6 bases; bases with no gene match: 8. The CDR3 DNA reads TGTGCCAGCAGTCTAACCGGGACTAGCGGGGGAAATGAGCAGTTCTTC. Protein sequence: CASSLTGTSGGNEQFF.

This clonotype has at least ten counts. The chain carries TRBV12-3 or TRBV12-4 and TRBJ1-2; tentative D call: TRBD1 (6 bases). This CDR3 region has 14 residues. V gave up 5 bases and J gave up 3 bases, with 13 bases separating them. CDR3 bases: TGTGCCAGCAGTCACGGGGGCATCGACTATGGCTACACCTTC. This codes for CASSHGGIDYGYTF.

This clonotype has more than one count but fewer than ten. V usage is TRBV10-3 and J usage is TRBJ2-3, with 12 positions matching TRBD2. The CDR3 has 17 residues. CDR1 and CDR2 from the germline V gene are ENHRY and SYGVKD. V trimming: 2 bases; J trimming: 0 bases; junction bases outside the gene matches: 3. The CDR3 here is CAISELAGGASTDTQYF. The CDR3, as DNA: TGTGCCATCAGTGAGCTAGCGGGGGGGGCTAGCACAGATACGCAGTATTTT.

This chain connects TRBV6-2 or TRBV6-3 to TRBJ1-1; D uncertain. The CDR3 covers 11 residues. Germline-derived CDR1 and CDR2 are MNHEY and SVGEGT. The V gene lost 6 bases and the J gene lost 4 bases, with 6 bases spanning the gap. CDR3 loop: CASSPVTEAFF. CDR3 sequence (DNA): TGTGCCAGCAGCCCCGTCACTGAAGCTTTCTTT.

This clonotype appeared a few times. The chain has TRBV12-3 or TRBV12-4 and TRBJ1-5; D perhaps matches TRBD1 (5 bases). V lost 5 bases to trimming and J lost 4 bases, with 12 bases between them. This CDR3 contains 14 residues. Written as DNA, the CDR3 is TGTGCCAGCAGTACCCGGGACCTAAATCAGCCCCAGCATTTT. Encoded protein: CASSTRDLNQPQHF.

This clonotype is termed large. CDR3 region: CASSLTGLRDGYTF. CDR3 bases: TGTGCCAGCAGCCTCACAGGGCTAAGGGATGGCTACACCTTC. V usage is TRBV7-9 and J usage is TRBJ1-2, with a tentative D call TRBD1 (6 bases). The CDR3 loop spans 14 amino acids. Deletions cut 5 bases from V and 6 bases from J, with 16 bases between. The germline V gene encodes CDR1 SEHNR and CDR2 FQNEAQ (reference sequence).

V usage is TRBV11-2 and J usage is TRBJ1-5; D not certain. Per the germline V gene, CDR1 is SGHAT and CDR2 is FQNNGV. Trimming left V 5 bases short and J 5 bases short, with 13 bases between. The CDR3 length is 14 residues. The CDR3 sequence: CASSAGRLDQPQHF. Written as DNA, the CDR3 is TGTGCCAGCAGCGCCGGACGGTTAGATCAGCCCCAGCATTTT.

This clonotype was seen a handful of times. This sequence joins TRBV4-1 and TRBJ2-7; D call uncertain. In germline, CDR1 is MGHRA, CDR2 YSYEKL. V lost 4 bases and J lost 0, with 10 bases in between. This CDR3 comprises 14 residues. This chain's CDR3 is CASSRQENSYEQYF. The CDR3 nucleotides read TGCGCCAGCAGCCGGCAGGAAAACTCCTACGAGCAGTACTTC.